The 27 T cell receptor beta chains given below trace back to one sample, sequenced in a study of T-cell reconstitution after alpha-beta-depleted transplantation in children listed by TCRdb under 2016. Library method: PCR. Sequencing was performed on an Illumina HiSeq 2500. TCR library preparation used molecular barcoding, with unique molecular identifiers applied to normalize quantification of the TCRbeta repertoire. In TCRdb, the public reads were trimmed at Q25 with fastp and aligned with MiXCR, with productive beta chains retained. Each CDR3 protein appears once, grouped with its most common genes and DNA. The sample table lists around 72,000 distinct CDR3 sequences, 4% to 5% of them with a count of one. The ten largest account for approximately 20% of the sample. Explained via the paper, the treatment or condition label denotes: allogeneic hematopoietic cell transplantation with graft depleted of TCRalphabeta T cells and CD19 B cells.

Here the sequenced sample was PBMCs, mostly from graft donor cells, taken 180 days after TCRalphabeta/CD19-depleted stem cell transplant. Every receptor here comes from a boy under two years old who had a stem cell transplant for acute myeloid leukemia, so the T cells may come from the graft donor.

This clonotype was observed at least ten times. The genes are TRBV7-9 and TRBJ2-2; no firm D call. This CDR3 has 12 residues. Deletions cut 5 bases from V and 6 bases from J, with 7 bases between. The germline V gene has CDR1 SEHNR and CDR2 FQNEAQ (reference sequence). Here the CDR3 reads CASSLDAGELFF. The CDR3 region has the DNA TGTGCCAGCAGCCTAGATGCCGGGGAGCTGTTTTTT.

This clonotype appeared many times. V and J are TRBV7-2 and TRBJ2-5; 9 bases match TRBD2. Germline V lookup: CDR1 SGHTA, CDR2 FQGNSA. The CDR3 runs to 17 residues. V shed 1 base, J shed 4 bases, and the junction held 10 bases outside the gene matches. CDR3 protein: CASSLVRGGVLGETQYF. The CDR3 DNA sequence: TGTGCCAGCAGCTTAGTGCGGGGGGGCGTACTAGGAGAGACCCAGTACTTC.

Ten or more counts support this clonotype. The chain employs TRBV18 and TRBJ2-1; a weak D match, TRBD1 (7 bases). CDR1 and CDR2 from the germline V gene are KGHSH and LQKENI. The CDR3 is 17 residues long. Between the trimmed V and J ends, which lost 0 bases and 0 bases, there was a span of 12 bases. The CDR3 protein is CASSPPQGGTSYNEQFF. The CDR3 DNA sequence: TGTGCCAGCTCACCACCTCAGGGGGGCACCTCCTACAATGAGCAGTTCTTC.

This clonotype appeared a few times. This chain links TRBV5-1 with TRBJ2-7, with TRBD1 matching over 12 bases. Germline V gene sequence: CDR1 SGHRS, CDR2 YFSETQ. V lost 2 bases to trimming and J lost 5 bases; unmatched junction nucleotides: 8. The CDR3 contains 16 residues. CDR3 sequence reads: CASSLTGTGGFDEQYV. The CDR3 bases are TGCGCCAGCAGCTTAACCGGGACAGGGGGCTTTGACGAGCAGTACGTC.

This clonotype turned up a few times. The chain couples TRBV2 to TRBJ2-2; 7 bases match TRBD1. The V and J ends lost 10 bases and 2 bases, in that order; junction bases with no gene match: 7. The CDR3 extends over 14 amino acids. Per germline, CDR1 SNHLY and CDR2 FYNNEI. In DNA, the CDR3 is TGTGCCACCTCCGGGACAGCCAACACCGGGGAGCTGTTTTTT. This encodes CATSGTANTGELFF.

This clonotype showed up many times. The chain carries TRBV6-2 or TRBV6-3 and TRBJ2-3, with 16 nucleotides matching TRBD2. The ends lost 5 bases at V and 2 bases at J; junction bases unmatched: 10. This CDR3 spans 19 amino acids. The germline gives CDR1 MNHEY, CDR2 SVGEGT. The CDR3 DNA reads TGTGCCAGCAGTCGCCCGGGACTAGCGGGGGGGCCTATCACAGATACGCAGTATTTT. Its protein is CASSRPGLAGGPITDTQYF.

This clonotype was counted many times. The rearrangement links TRBV24-1 to TRBJ2-7, with D possibly matching TRBD1 (5 bases). This CDR3 has 15 residues. Germline V gene lookup returns CDR1 KGHDR and CDR2 SFDVKD. Trimming took 6 bases from V and 2 from J, leaving 16 bases between them. DNA of the CDR3: TGTGCCACCAGTCAAGGGGTGGCGGCAGCCTACGAGCAGTACTTC. Translating gives CATSQGVAAAYEQYF.

There are many counts of this clonotype. Here the CDR3 DNA reads TGTGCCAGCAGTGAAGGAGGAGCGGGATACTATGGCTACACCTTC. As protein: CASSEGGAGYYGYTF. The J gene is TRBJ1-2, the V gene TRBV25-1; D not resolved. Looked up from germline, CDR1 is MGHDK and CDR2 is SYGVNS. Trimming removed 2 bases at V and 3 bases at J, with 13 bases between. CDR3 length: 15 residues.

This clonotype was seen repeatedly, ten times or more. V gene TRBV5-1 combines with J gene TRBJ2-1; D uncertain. This CDR3 has 16 residues. V was cut by 0 bases and J by 3 bases, with 13 bases left in between. CDR1 and CDR2 (germline): SGHRS, YFSETQ. This chain's CDR3 is CASSLGAHSRYNEQFF. In DNA, the CDR3 is TGCGCCAGCAGCTTGGGGGCGCATTCTCGCTACAATGAGCAGTTCTTC.

On this clonotype: The junction differs from germline at one of its ends, possibly a read error. The gene calls are TRBV20-1 and TRBJ2-1; 16 bases align to TRBD2. The CDR3 runs to 16 residues. CDR1 is DFQATT and CDR2 is SNEGSKA in the germline V gene (reference sequence). Here the CDR3 DNA reads TGCTGTGCTAGAGAGGGACTAGCGGGGGGGCAAGGTGAGCAGTTCTTC. Residues: CCAREGLAGGQGEQFF.

This clonotype was recorded many times. The chain couples TRBV5-1 to TRBJ2-2; D is unclear. Deletions cut 6 bases from V and 5 bases from J, with 14 bases between. This CDR3 spans 14 amino acids. Germline CDR1 reads SGHRS; CDR2 reads YFSETQ. The CDR3 coding sequence is TGCGCCAGCAACTGGATCGTGGGTACCGGGGAGCTGTTTTTT. It encodes CASNWIVGTGELFF.

The chain recombines TRBV4-2 with TRBJ1-5; possible D gene TRBD1, 5 bases. V lost 0 bases and J 0 bases, leaving 12 bases between the germline ends. Germline V lookup: CDR1 LGHNA, CDR2 YNFKEQ. The CDR3 covers 17 residues. The CDR3 sequence: CASSQDRGRFSNQPQHF. The CDR3 nucleotides are TGTGCCAGCAGCCAAGATCGGGGCAGGTTTAGCAATCAGCCCCAGCATTTT.

This clonotype was counted at least ten times. The chain links TRBV12-3 or TRBV12-4 to TRBJ1-1; D is perhaps TRBD1 (5 bases). The CDR3 spans 13 residues. Trimming left V 6 bases short and J 5 bases short, with 13 bases between. CDR3 nucleotides: TGTGCCAGCAGCACCGCCCGGGGGACTGAAGCTTTCTTT. Protein product: CASSTARGTEAFF.

There are many counts of this clonotype. This sequence joins TRBV18 and TRBJ2-5; no firm D call. Germline V gene data show CDR1 as KGHSH and CDR2 as LQKENI. The CDR3 contains 13 residues. The V end was cut by 2 bases, the J end by 6 bases, with 10 bases between. CDR3 nucleotides: TGTGCCAGCTCACCAGGTCTTCTCCAGACCCAGTACTTC. It translates to CASSPGLLQTQYF.

This clonotype was picked up many times. This chain uses TRBV20-1 with TRBJ2-5; 9 positions match TRBD2. Losses at the gene ends were 6 bases for V and 4 bases for J; bases not matched to a gene: 6. CDR1 is DFQATT, CDR2 SNEGSKA, per germline (reference sequence). The CDR3 has 13 residues. CDR3 sequence (DNA): TGCAGTGCCCCGGGACTAGCCGGAGAGACCCAGTACTTC. The encoded protein is CSAPGLAGETQYF.

This clonotype has at least ten counts. The chain has TRBV6-5 and TRBJ2-7, with 7 bases that match TRBD1. The CDR3 is 16 residues long. Germline V lookup: CDR1 MNHEY, CDR2 SVGAGI. J gave up 0 bases and V 6 bases, and 11 bases lay outside the gene matches. The chain's CDR3 is CASRRKAGTVSYEQYF. Here the CDR3 DNA reads TGTGCCAGCAGAAGAAAGGCAGGGACAGTCTCCTACGAGCAGTACTTC.

This clonotype was counted many times. V usage is TRBV20-1 and J usage is TRBJ1-2; 9 nucleotides align to TRBD1. The CDR3 totals 13 residues. Germline V CDR1 and CDR2: DFQATT, SNEGSKA (reference sequence). The V gene end was trimmed by 5 bases and the J gene end by 8 bases; junction bases not matched to a gene: 9. As DNA, the CDR3 is TGCAGTGCTTTCTTCGGACAGGGGAGGGGCTACACCTTC. Protein sequence: CSAFFGQGRGYTF.

This clonotype appeared many times. V gene TRBV12-3 or TRBV12-4 combines with J gene TRBJ2-1; no clear D gene. The CDR3 is made up of 11 amino acids. The V end was cut by 10 bases, the J end by 5 bases, with 9 bases between. CDR3 in amino acids: CATTQDNEQFF. CDR3 nucleotide sequence: TGTGCCACCACTCAGGACAATGAGCAGTTCTTC.

This clonotype came up many times. This sequence joins TRBV12-3 or TRBV12-4 and TRBJ1-6; TRBD1 matches at 7 bases. This CDR3 has 14 residues. The trim removed 8 bases at V and 6 bases at J, leaving 7 bases unmatched. CDR3 amino acids: CASGPGQLNSPLHF. The CDR3 region has the DNA TGTGCCAGCGGACCGGGACAGCTTAATTCACCCCTCCACTTT.

At least ten counts were recorded for this clonotype. The chain links TRBV4-1 to TRBJ2-5; D gene unclear. The CDR3 is made up of 13 amino acids. V was shortened by 1 base and J by 5 bases, with 8 bases between the two germline ends. From germline, CDR1 is MGHRA and CDR2 YSYEKL. CDR3 in amino acids: CASSQGWIETQYF. For the CDR3, the DNA is TGCGCCAGCAGCCAAGGATGGATCGAGACCCAGTACTTC.

This clonotype was observed many times. The V call is TRBV12-3 or TRBV12-4, the J call TRBJ2-1; 7 nucleotides match TRBD1. The CDR3 totals 13 residues. J gave up 8 bases and V 6 bases, and 7 bases lay outside the gene matches. This CDR3 is CASRPNRGDEQFF. In nucleotides, the CDR3 is TGTGCCAGCAGACCAAACAGGGGCGATGAGCAGTTCTTC.

In its sample, this clonotype was seen many times. The chain joins TRBV9 to TRBJ2-1; TRBD2 matches at 9 bases. J gave up 3 bases and V 3 bases, and 7 bases lay outside the gene matches. The CDR3 extends over 16 amino acids. In germline, CDR1 is SGDLS, CDR2 YYNGEE. CDR3 bases: TGTGCCAGCAGCGCTAGCGGGGCCACCCTCTACAATGAGCAGTTCTTC. Protein: CASSASGATLYNEQFF.

V and J are TRBV7-6 and TRBJ2-2; no definite D call. This CDR3 contains 12 residues. From germline, CDR1 is SGHVS and CDR2 FNYEAQ. Trimming left V 3 bases short and J 6 bases short, with 5 bases between. CDR3 nucleotides: TGTGCCAGCAGCTTTGCCCCCGGGGAGCTGTTTTTT. Translation: CASSFAPGELFF.

This clonotype was found once. Germline and junction disagree at one end, which may indicate a read error. The chain carries TRBV4-2 and TRBJ1-4; D is possibly TRBD1 (5 bases). CDR1 is LGHNA and CDR2 is YNFKEQ in the germline V gene. The length of the CDR3 is 14 residues. Here the CDR3 DNA reads TGTGCCAGGAGCCCTGGGGGACTCTGGGAAAAACTGTTTTTT. It is translated as CARSPGGLWEKLFF.

This clonotype was detected many times. This sequence joins TRBV30 and TRBJ2-1; weak D call: TRBD2 (6 bases). Trimming took off 1 base at V and 9 bases at J, with 16 bases between the two ends. The CDR3 extends over 14 amino acids. The germline V gene has CDR1 GTSNPN and CDR2 SVGIG (reference sequence). This chain's CDR3 is CAWSGGPLGGEQFF. The CDR3 bases are TGTGCCTGGAGTGGGGGCCCCCTGGGGGGTGAGCAGTTCTTC.

Many counts were recorded for this clonotype. V and J are TRBV12-3 or TRBV12-4 and TRBJ1-2; the D gene is possibly TRBD1 (5 bases). Trimming took off 4 bases at V and 1 base at J, with 25 bases between the two ends. The CDR3 spans 19 residues. In DNA, the CDR3 is TGTGCCAGCAGTTCTGCGGGGAGCGCGGGGGAAAAACTTAACTATGGCTACACCTTC. Protein: CASSSAGSAGEKLNYGYTF.

The sample holds many counts of this clonotype. The chain employs TRBV20-1 and TRBJ1-2, with a possible D match to TRBD1 (6 bases). Germline CDR1 reads DFQATT; CDR2 reads SNEGSKA (reference sequence). Trimming shortened V by 1 base and J by 4 bases, and 19 bases separated the two germline ends. This CDR3 comprises 16 residues. In DNA form, the CDR3 reads TGCAGTGCTAGAGGCCCCTGGACAGAAAGGCTCTATGGCTACACCTTC. This sequence encodes CSARGPWTERLYGYTF.